This TCR beta chain was sequenced in a study of cytomegalovirus exposure and HLA in healthy donors. As for the study in general: Roughly 86 million unique TCRs from HLA-typed donors made up an early data release.

Germline V gives CDR1 WNHNN, CDR2 SYGVQD (reference sequence). CDR3 length equals 15 residues. The ends lost 5 bases at V and 5 bases at J; junction bases unmatched: 2. Details on this clone: The antigen is unknown.

Primers: 60 Vbeta forward and 13 Jbeta reverse. This table comes from immunoSEQ multiplex PCR, and its TCRdb copy is limited to in-frame clones, with some not included. The sample comprises about 180,000 clones, about 69% of which are singletons, and 2.9% rests with the top ten. Overall study findings and caveats: Per a prior analysis, the majority of TCR beta V segments were productive roughly 87% or roughly 30% of the time. The study labeled more than 150 TCR beta chains cytomegalovirus-associated. In a later analysis, TCR association rates varied by HLA locus: DRB1 most, HLA-C fewest.

Sequencing was done on a sample of PBMCs. The chain employs TRBV10-1 and TRBJ2-1, with 14 bases fitting TRBD2. This receptor was obtained from a male donor in good health and CMV-seronegative. CDR3 sequence reads: CASSRLAGGNNEQFF. CDR3 coding DNA: TGCGCCAGCAGTAGACTAGCGGGGGGGAACAATGAGCAGTTCTTC.